Shown below are 14 T cell receptor beta chains from a single sample sequenced in a study of T cell clones after liver transplantation. The method was immunoSEQ multiplex PCR; TCRdb's version includes in-frame clones alone and lacks a portion of them. Of approximately 51,000 clones detected, 80% to 90% appear once; the ten largest clones hold roughly 14%. Sequenced material: CD8+ T cells from blood, taken 12 months after liver transplant. These receptors all stem from a human patient who received a liver transplant. A subset of T cells may come from the graft donor.

This chain joins TRBV4-3 and TRBJ2-1, with 7 bases matching TRBD1. Trimming at V came to 0 bases and at J to 8 bases, leaving 16 bases not matched to a gene. Germline V CDR1 and CDR2: LGHNA, YSLEER. The CDR3 consists of 18 residues. CDR3 sequence (DNA): TGCGCCAGCAGCCAAGACGGGCAGGGGGATCTAGTTAAACATGAGCAGTTCTTC. Encoded protein: CASSQDGQGDLVKHEQFF.

This CDR3 reads CASSTWTSGTDTQYF. The CDR3 DNA follows: TGTGCCAGCAGCACTTGGACTAGCGGCACAGATACGCAGTATTTT. The chain couples TRBV7-9 to TRBJ2-3; 9 bases match TRBD2. The CDR3 sequence is 15 residues long. Looked up from germline, CDR1 is SEHNR and CDR2 is FQNEAQ (reference sequence). V lost 5 bases, J lost 1 base, and 4 bases stayed unmatched.

This clone was counted a single time. The chain links TRBV2 to TRBJ2-1, with D maybe TRBD1 (6 bases). The germline V gene has CDR1 SNHLY and CDR2 FYNNEI. The ends were cut back, 6 bases at V and 0 bases at J, with 9 bases in the middle. The CDR3 is made up of 14 amino acids. The DNA of the CDR3 is TGTGCCAGCAGGGACAGTAGCTCCTACAATGAGCAGTTCTTC. Amino acids: CASRDSSSYNEQFF.

This sequence joins TRBV28 and TRBJ2-1; D is unresolved. The germline V gene encodes CDR1 MDHEN and CDR2 SYDVKM. The CDR3 covers 16 residues. V was shortened by 3 bases and J by 4 bases, with 16 bases between the two germline ends. The CDR3 loop is CASSFWLPMGYNEQFF. CDR3 DNA: TGTGCCAGCAGTTTCTGGCTTCCGATGGGGTACAATGAGCAGTTCTTC.

This chain uses TRBV4-3 with TRBJ2-7, with D maybe TRBD2 (6 bases). The CDR3 is 15 amino acids. Per the germline V gene, CDR1 is LGHNA and CDR2 is YSLEER. With 1 base removed from V and 0 bases from J, the gap between germline ends came to 10 bases. The CDR3 DNA follows: TGCGCCAGCAGCCAAGTAGCCGGGGGCTCCTACGAGCAGTACTTC. Translation: CASSQVAGGSYEQYF.

The chain employs TRBV19 and TRBJ2-7; TRBD1 is a possible D gene (6 bases). V was shortened by 5 bases and J by 3 bases, with 14 bases between the two germline ends. CDR3 length equals 14 residues. The V gene's germline CDR1 is LNHDA and CDR2 SQIVND (reference sequence). The CDR3 region has the DNA TGTGCCAGTAGTCTCATATGGGGGCTCTACGAGCAGTACTTC. Protein sequence: CASSLIWGLYEQYF.

In this sample, this clone turned up once. The CDR3: CSVERGENTEAFF. The CDR3 DNA follows: TGCAGCGTTGAACGAGGGGAGAACACTGAAGCTTTCTTT. The chain links TRBV29-1 to TRBJ1-1; D is possibly TRBD1 (5 bases). Trimming removed 2 bases at V and 1 base at J, with 8 bases between. The germline V gene encodes CDR1 SQVTM and CDR2 ANQGSEA. The CDR3 is 13 amino acids.

The rearrangement links TRBV5-1 to TRBJ2-1; TRBD2 is a possible D gene (6 bases). Germline V gene lookup returns CDR1 SGHRS and CDR2 YFSETQ. CDR3 length equals 13 residues. Deletions cut 5 bases from V and 8 bases from J, with 14 bases between. The chain's CDR3 is CASRRAPGDEQFF. CDR3 bases: TGCGCCAGCAGACGAGCGCCGGGAGATGAGCAGTTCTTC.

The chain recombines TRBV6-4 with TRBJ2-3; D perhaps matches TRBD1 (6 bases). Trimming removed 2 bases from V and 2 bases from J, with 17 bases in between. The CDR3 extends over 17 amino acids. Germline V gene lookup returns CDR1 MRHNA and CDR2 SNTAGT. Here the CDR3 DNA reads TGTGCCAGCAGTGACGGATGGTTGGGGGCTGACACAGATACGCAGTATTTT. Its protein product is CASSDGWLGADTDTQYF.

The chain links TRBV5-6 to TRBJ2-1, with TRBD2 identical over 9 bases. V lost 0 bases and J lost 4; bases outside the gene matches: 2. The CDR3 covers 15 residues. The germline gives CDR1 SGHDT, CDR2 YYEEEE. The CDR3 DNA sequence: TGTGCCAGCAGCTTGGCCCTAGCGGGGTACAATGAGCAGTTCTTC. This encodes CASSLALAGYNEQFF.

The table lists this clone with a count of one. The gene calls are TRBV27 and TRBJ1-2, with no clear D. The ends were cut back, 6 bases at V and 4 bases at J, with 12 bases in the middle. The V gene's germline CDR1 is MNHEY and CDR2 SMNVEV (reference sequence). This CDR3 comprises 13 residues. The CDR3 DNA follows: TGTGCCAGCAGCCCCTCGAGCTTCTATGGCTACACCTTC. Protein product: CASSPSSFYGYTF.

In this sample, this clone turned up a few times. The V gene is TRBV12-5, the J gene TRBJ1-1, with D uncertain. This CDR3 is built from 14 residues. The V gene lost 1 base and the J gene lost 2 bases, with 8 bases spanning the gap. The germline gives CDR1 LGHNT, CDR2 FRNRAP. CDR3 DNA: TGTGCTAGTGGTTTGGGGAATGGTAACACTGAAGCTTTCTTT. This translates into CASGLGNGNTEAFF.

This clone was detected once. This chain connects TRBV4-3 to TRBJ2-1; TRBD2 aligns across 13 bases. Trimming took 4 bases from V and 7 from J; bases not matched to a gene: 10. The CDR3 consists of 17 residues. Germline assignment: CDR1 LGHNA and CDR2 YSLEER. As DNA, the CDR3 is TGCGCCAGCAGCCTTATTGCCGGGACTAGCGGGACGAATGAGCAGTTCTTC. It encodes CASSLIAGTSGTNEQFF.

As for this clone: This CDR3 is also generated by other DNA sequences in the sample. The chain couples TRBV5-6 to TRBJ1-1; D is uncertain. This CDR3 spans 11 amino acids. The germline gives CDR1 SGHDT, CDR2 YYEEEE. V lost 0 bases, J lost 5 bases, and 2 bases lay in between. CDR3 sequence: CASSLATEAFF. For the CDR3, the DNA is TGTGCCAGCAGCTTGGCGACTGAAGCTTTCTTT.